The source of this TCR beta chain is a study of cytomegalovirus exposure and HLA in healthy donors. Broader study findings: Available immune exposure information covered CMV serostatus only.

The length of the CDR3 is 15 residues. Trimming stripped 3 bases from V and 6 bases from J, with 15 bases between. CDR1 SGHRS and CDR2 YFSETQ come from the germline V gene. The PCR employed 60 Vbeta primers together with 13 Jbeta primers. Sequencing was performed with immunoSEQ multiplex PCR; in TCRdb, only in-frame clones are kept and a portion is missing. The repertoire shows 110,000 to 150,000 clones; the top ten hold roughly 3%. As for this clone: Its antigen is currently unknown.

This TCR derives from a man aged 40-50 years in good health and CMV-seronegative. The chain combines TRBV5-1 with TRBJ1-4; the D gene is possibly TRBD1 (5 bases). The sample taken for sequencing was PBMCs. The CDR3 spells CASSWGRGRDEKLFF. The CDR3 DNA reads as TGCGCCAGCAGCTGGGGAAGGGGTCGGGATGAAAAACTGTTTTTT.